What follows are 29 T cell receptor beta chains derived from one specimen sequenced in a study of T cells in Graves' hyperthyroidism and ophthalmopathy. Amplified regions were TCR beta CDR3 sequences from RNA transcripts. The HTBI set primed first-round TCR CDR3 RT-PCR. TCRdb analysed the multiplex PCR reads with MiXCR anew, one entry per CDR3 protein. The table records about 620,000 distinct CDR3 sequences, under 20% of them present only once. Specimen: blood. Receptors were obtained from a woman under 40 with Graves' hyperthyroidism.

In its sample, this clonotype was seen many times. The V and J genes are TRBV27 and TRBJ1-5; the D is unclear. The CDR3 sequence is 13 residues long. V was pared by 2 bases and J by 0 bases, with 2 bases between. Looked up from germline, CDR1 is MNHEY and CDR2 is SMNVEV (reference sequence). CDR3 in DNA: TGTGCCAGCAGTTTAGGTAGCAATCAGCCCCAGCATTTT. This codes for CASSLGSNQPQHF.

This clonotype showed up many times. The chain has TRBV13 and TRBJ2-7, with 12 bases fitting TRBD2. Germline assignment: CDR1 PRHDT and CDR2 FYEKMQ (reference sequence). This CDR3 spans 14 amino acids. V lost 6 bases to trimming and J lost 6 bases; unmatched junction nucleotides: 6. The CDR3 DNA sequence: TGTGCCAGCAGTCCTAGCGGGAGGGCCGTCGAGCAGTACTTC. Residues: CASSPSGRAVEQYF.

In its sample, this clonotype was seen many times. The rearrangement links TRBV29-1 to TRBJ2-1, with D uncertain. Trimming took 4 bases from V and 0 from J, leaving 10 bases between them. The CDR3 contains 14 residues. The germline V gene encodes CDR1 SQVTM and CDR2 ANQGSEA. CDR3 DNA sequence: TGCAGCGTTGGTGCAGCGCGCTCCTACAATGAGCAGTTCTTC. Protein sequence: CSVGAARSYNEQFF.

The chain joins TRBV9 to TRBJ2-3, with 11 bases identical to TRBD2. This CDR3 is built from 18 residues. Germline V CDR1 and CDR2: SGDLS, YYNGEE. The V gene end was trimmed by 3 bases and the J gene end by 4 bases; junction bases not matched to a gene: 13. CDR3 DNA sequence: TGTGCCAGCAGCGCAGGAGCCGGGGCTAGCGGGAGGTCAGATACGCAGTATTTT. Its protein product is CASSAGAGASGRSDTQYF.

The table lists this clonotype with many counts. The chain combines TRBV28 with TRBJ1-5; D remains unclear. Germline V gene data show CDR1 as MDHEN and CDR2 as SYDVKM. CDR3 size: 13 residues. Trimming shortened V by 3 bases and J by 9 bases, and 12 bases separated the two germline ends. CDR3 sequence reads: CASSLPGPWPQHF. The CDR3 DNA sequence: TGTGCCAGCAGTTTGCCAGGCCCTTGGCCCCAGCATTTT.

This clonotype has a count of ten or more. The chain couples TRBV15 to TRBJ2-1; TRBD2 agrees at 8 bases. Per germline, CDR1 LNHNV and CDR2 YYDKDF (reference sequence). This CDR3 is built from 15 residues. J gave up 9 bases and V 4 bases, and 11 bases lay outside the gene matches. CDR3 nucleotides: TGTGCCACCAGCAACGGGAGGGCCCTTTTGGCTGAGCAGTTCTTC. Protein product: CATSNGRALLAEQFF.

The sample holds many counts of this clonotype. V gene TRBV27 combines with J gene TRBJ2-7, with D possibly TRBD1 on 6 matching bases. CDR3 length equals 14 residues. The V end lost 6 bases, the J end lost 4 bases, and 16 bases lay between the germline ends. Per the germline V gene, CDR1 is MNHEY and CDR2 is SMNVEV (reference sequence). In DNA, the CDR3 is TGTGCCAGCAGCGACGGGGACAAGCTATACGAGCAGTACTTC. It encodes CASSDGDKLYEQYF.

This clonotype came up many times. The chain uses TRBV6-1 and TRBJ2-5; 8 bases match TRBD2. V lost 5 bases and J lost 5; bases outside the gene matches: 13. Germline assignment: CDR1 MNHNS and CDR2 SASEGT. The CDR3 consists of 16 residues. The CDR3 sequence is CASSSPTSGRKETQYF. CDR3 nucleotides: TGTGCCAGCAGTTCCCCCACTAGCGGAAGAAAGGAGACCCAGTACTTC.

In its sample, this clonotype was seen many times. The chain couples TRBV30 to TRBJ2-1; D ambiguous. V shed 1 base and J shed 0 bases, with 13 bases lying between them. The CDR3 sequence is 16 residues long. Germline V lookup: CDR1 GTSNPN, CDR2 SVGIG (reference sequence). DNA for the CDR3: TGTGCCTGGAGTGCCCCATCCTCCTTCTCCTACAATGAGCAGTTCTTC. The encoded protein is CAWSAPSSFSYNEQFF. Variable domain in full (rest from reference TRBV30 and TRBJ2-1): SQTIHQWPATLVQPVGSPLSLECTVEGTSNPNLYWYRQAAGRGLQLLFYSVGIGQISSEVPQNLSASRPQDRQFILSSKKLLLSDSGFYLCAWSAPSSFSYNEQFFGPGTRLTVL.

This clonotype has ten or more counts. The chain combines TRBV5-1 with TRBJ2-7, with D tentatively TRBD1 (6 bases). Trimming shortened V by 1 base and J by 1 base, and 9 bases separated the two germline ends. Germline CDR1 and CDR2: SGHRS and YFSETQ. The CDR3 consists of 14 residues. This CDR3 is CASSLTGQSYEQYF. CDR3 nucleotide sequence: TGCGCCAGCAGCTTGACCGGACAGTCCTACGAGCAGTACTTC.

This clonotype was seen at least ten times. Here the CDR3 reads CAISESAEISYEQYF. The CDR3 DNA is TGTGCCATCAGTGAGTCGGCAGAGATCTCCTACGAGCAGTACTTC. The chain uses TRBV10-3 and TRBJ2-7; D call uncertain. Trimming cost V 0 bases and J 0 bases, with 9 bases left between them. Germline assignment: CDR1 ENHRY and CDR2 SYGVKD. The CDR3 is 15 residues long.

This clonotype was recorded many times. The chain has TRBV7-2 and TRBJ2-7; 9 bases agree with TRBD2. This CDR3 contains 15 residues. Per the germline V gene, CDR1 is SGHTA and CDR2 is FQGNSA. V shed 5 bases and J 3 bases; nucleotides not matched to a gene: 8. CDR3 residues: CASSPRRSGSYEQYF. Written as DNA, the CDR3 is TGTGCCAGCAGCCCACGCCGTAGCGGGAGCTACGAGCAGTACTTC.

This clonotype has just a few counts. The V gene is TRBV11-2, the J gene TRBJ2-6; 12 positions match TRBD2. The germline CDR1 and CDR2 sequences are SGHAT and FQNNGV. V lost 4 bases, J lost 0 bases, and 13 bases stayed unmatched. The CDR3 sequence is 21 residues long. Here the CDR3 reads CASSSRLAGVSGSSGANVLTF. The CDR3 DNA sequence: TGTGCCAGCAGCTCCCGACTAGCGGGAGTCTCGGGCTCCTCTGGGGCCAACGTCCTGACTTTC.

The table lists this clonotype with a few counts. This chain joins TRBV5-1 and TRBJ1-1, with 8 bases identical to TRBD1. This CDR3 has 14 amino acids. In germline, CDR1 is SGHRS, CDR2 YFSETQ. The J segment lost 5 bases and the V segment lost 4 bases, leaving 7 bases of the junction unmatched. The CDR3 here is CASSPQGARTEAFF. The CDR3 bases are TGCGCCAGCAGCCCGCAGGGGGCGCGTACTGAAGCTTTCTTT.

This clonotype occurred many times. The CDR3 sequence: CASTSFLAGVYEQFF. In DNA, the CDR3 is TGTGCCAGCACTTCCTTCCTAGCGGGAGTCTATGAGCAGTTCTTC. The chain has TRBV27 and TRBJ2-1; 10 bases align to TRBD2. The CDR3 totals 15 residues. Germline V lookup: CDR1 MNHEY, CDR2 SMNVEV (reference sequence). J was trimmed by 8 bases and V by 7 bases; bases with no gene match: 11.

This clonotype was observed many times. The rearrangement uses TRBV20-1 and TRBJ2-7; 8 nucleotides agree with TRBD1. CDR3 length: 13 amino acids. Looked up from germline, CDR1 is DFQATT and CDR2 is SNEGSKA (reference sequence). Trimming cost V 7 bases and J 4 bases; bases outside gene matches: 9. The CDR3 is CSVMGQDRYEQYF. Written as DNA, the CDR3 is TGCAGTGTGATGGGACAGGATCGTTACGAGCAGTACTTC.

This clonotype was seen many times. V gene TRBV6-2 or TRBV6-3 combines with J gene TRBJ2-7; 9 nucleotides match TRBD2. Germline V gene data show CDR1 as MNHEY and CDR2 as SVGEGT. Losses at the gene ends were 2 bases for V and 2 bases for J; bases not matched to a gene: 10. There are 17 residues in the CDR3. CDR3 region: CASSYEVWTSETYEQYF. The CDR3 region has the DNA TGTGCCAGCAGTTACGAAGTCTGGACTAGCGAGACCTACGAGCAGTACTTC.

This clonotype was seen more than once but under ten times. CDR3 sequence reads: CSASRVAEAFF. In DNA, the CDR3 is TGCAGTGCTAGTCGTGTTGCTGAAGCTTTCTTT. This rearrangement joins TRBV20-1 to TRBJ1-1, with D hard to call. This CDR3 region has 11 residues. Trimming took off 3 bases at V and 6 bases at J, with 8 bases between the two ends. The germline gives CDR1 DFQATT, CDR2 SNEGSKA (reference sequence).

This sequence joins TRBV30 and TRBJ2-1, with TRBD1 as a possible D gene (5 bases). CDR3 size: 15 residues. V dropped 4 bases and J dropped 1 base, with 14 bases sitting between them. CDR1 is GTSNPN and CDR2 is SVGIG in the germline V gene (reference sequence). CDR3 coding DNA: TGTGCCTGGACTATGACAGTTAAGTCCTACAATGAGCAGTTCTTC. Amino acid sequence: CAWTMTVKSYNEQFF.

A note on this clonotype: Possible read error: a much larger clone is one base away. This chain joins TRBV6-1 and TRBJ2-7; D gene unclear. CDR3 length equals 12 residues. In germline, CDR1 is MNHNS, CDR2 SASEGT. Trimming pared 10 bases from V and 5 bases from J, leaving 15 bases between. CDR3 protein: CANSQVSHEQYF. The CDR3 DNA follows: TGTGCCAACAGCCAAGTTTCCCACGAGCAGTACTTC.

The rearrangement joins TRBV7-2 to TRBJ2-1, with 8 bases lining up with TRBD1. The CDR3 has 15 amino acids. The V and J ends lost 5 bases and 6 bases, in that order; junction bases with no gene match: 9. The germline gives CDR1 SGHTA, CDR2 FQGNSA. CDR3 in amino acids: CASSPDRVVSNEQFF. The CDR3 DNA reads as TGTGCCAGCAGCCCGGACAGGGTTGTTTCCAATGAGCAGTTCTTC.

The rearrangement links TRBV28 to TRBJ2-3, with D perhaps TRBD1 or TRBD2 (5 bases each). This CDR3 region has 15 residues. The V and J ends lost 0 bases and 0 bases respectively, with 7 bases between them. Germline V gene sequence: CDR1 MDHEN, CDR2 SYDVKM. CDR3 protein: CASSLWGESTDTQYF. CDR3 in DNA: TGTGCCAGCAGTTTATGGGGGGAGAGCACAGATACGCAGTATTTT.

The V call is TRBV3-1, the J call TRBJ2-3; D call uncertain. CDR3 length: 14 amino acids. Germline V gene sequence: CDR1 LGHDT, CDR2 YNNKEL (reference sequence). The V end was cut by 2 bases, the J end by 9 bases, with 15 bases between. The chain's CDR3 is CASSQREGPGTQYF. The CDR3, as DNA: TGTGCCAGCAGCCAAAGGGAAGGACCTGGGACGCAGTATTTT.

This clonotype was observed many times. The chain employs TRBV13 and TRBJ1-2; D remains unclear. Germline V gene lookup returns CDR1 PRHDT and CDR2 FYEKMQ (reference sequence). The CDR3 spans 14 residues. Between the trimmed V and J ends, which lost 8 bases and 1 base, there was a span of 14 bases. The CDR3 nucleotides read TGTGCCAGCGCAACGGGAGGGATTAACTATGGCTACACCTTC. Its protein product is CASATGGINYGYTF.

This clonotype has ten or more counts. J is TRBJ2-7 and V is TRBV2; 9 bases line up with TRBD2. This CDR3 comprises 14 residues. CDR1 is SNHLY and CDR2 is FYNNEI in the germline V gene. V lost 8 bases, J lost 1 base, and 6 bases stayed unmatched. CDR3 loop: CASGPGLASYEQYF. CDR3 bases: TGTGCCAGCGGGCCGGGACTAGCTTCCTACGAGCAGTACTTC.

This clonotype was seen a few times. V usage is TRBV5-6 and J usage is TRBJ1-5; D gene unclear. Trimming shortened V by 5 bases and J by 7 bases, and 16 bases separated the two germline ends. Germline CDR1 is SGHDT and CDR2 is YYEEEE. This CDR3 contains 14 residues. For the CDR3, the DNA is TGTGCCAGCAGATTAATCGGGCTGTCCCAGCCCCAGCATTTT. It codes for CASRLIGLSQPQHF.

This clonotype was counted a few times. The rearrangement links TRBV20-1 to TRBJ2-3; 10 positions agree with TRBD2. V trimming: 3 bases; J trimming: 4 bases; junction bases outside the gene matches: 7. The CDR3 is 15 amino acids. From germline, CDR1 is DFQATT and CDR2 SNEGSKA (reference sequence). The CDR3 is CSASRLAGRADTQYF. CDR3 coding DNA: TGCAGTGCTAGTCGACTAGCGGGTAGGGCAGATACGCAGTATTTT.

In this sample, this clonotype turned up many times. V usage is TRBV3-1 and J usage is TRBJ2-1; 11 bases align to TRBD2. The CDR3 contains 17 residues. Germline values: CDR1 LGHDT, CDR2 YNNKEL (reference sequence). The V and J ends lost 0 bases and 8 bases, in that order; junction bases with no gene match: 9. DNA for the CDR3: TGTGCCAGCAGCCAAGATAGTATTAGCGGGAGGGTCGATGAGCAGTTCTTC. Amino acids: CASSQDSISGRVDEQFF.

This clonotype was detected only a few times. The genes are TRBV28 and TRBJ2-2, with TRBD1 matching over 8 bases. CDR1 is MDHEN, CDR2 SYDVKM, per germline. The CDR3 extends over 14 amino acids. V trimming: 6 bases; J trimming: 4 bases; junction bases outside the gene matches: 4. In DNA, the CDR3 is TGTGCCAGCAGCCCAGGGGGCTTCACCGGGGAGCTGTTTTTT. It translates to CASSPGGFTGELFF.